Below, one T cell receptor beta chain is given with its context. Germline values: CDR1 SGHDT, CDR2 YYEEEE. The V end lost 4 bases, the J end lost 4 bases, and 14 bases lay between the germline ends. The CDR3 covers 14 residues. This specimen comes from a study of blood T cell repertoires in COVID-19. Study-wide context: Some COVID-19 samples were acute and others convalescent; all came from the United States, Italy and Spain. Sources were T cells, B-cell-depleted T cells, or PBMCs; the material itself was cDNA or gDNA.

Seattle's enrolled individuals joined amid active infection and were then monitored longitudinally. Study processing details: Using reference gene primer amplification, nucleated cell counts were estimated. The assay was immunoSEQ multiplex PCR, and TCRdb's table has in-frame clones only and misses some. D and trimming were read from the DNA, whereas the V and J calls and clone size are those reported in that table. The table lists 200,000 to 250,000 clones, around 85% of them singletons. The sample consisted of peripheral blood. The chain has TRBV5-6 and TRBJ1-2; a possible D gene is TRBD1 (5 bases). The source of this sequence is a woman in her 70s with COVID-19, enrolled during active disease. The CDR3 reads CASSGEAGIYGYTF. Written as DNA, the CDR3 is TGTGCCAGCAGCGGGGAGGCAGGGATCTATGGCTACACCTTC.